One and the same sample provided the 14 T cell receptor beta chains below, sequenced in a study of shared clonotypes between healthy human individuals. Sequenced by immunoSEQ multiplex PCR; TCRdb stores in-frame clones only, minus some. The table records 300,000 to 400,000 clones, 73% of them present only once. Sequenced input: memory CD4+ T cells sorted from blood. Subset specified: CD45RA-negative fraction. Receptors originate from a man in his thirties or forties in good health.

This clone was detected a few times. The rearrangement joins TRBV7-2 to TRBJ2-7; 7 bases are a match to TRBD1. J was trimmed by 1 base and V by 7 bases; bases with no gene match: 10. This CDR3 contains 15 residues. CDR1 and CDR2 (germline): SGHTA, FQGNSA. CDR3 amino acids: CASTHSTGLSYEQYF. For the CDR3, the DNA is TGTGCCAGCACCCACTCGACAGGGCTGTCCTACGAGCAGTACTTC.

The chain joins TRBV7-9 to TRBJ1-2, with D possibly matching TRBD1 (5 bases). With 5 bases removed from V and 8 bases from J, the gap between germline ends came to 21 bases. CDR3 length: 15 amino acids. Germline V CDR1 and CDR2: SEHNR, FQNEAQ (reference sequence). The CDR3 here is CASSASNVRATGYTF. The CDR3 DNA reads TGTGCCAGCAGCGCCTCTAACGTCAGGGCTACAGGCTACACCTTC. Filled out from reference TRBV7-9 and TRBJ1-2, the complete variable domain reads DTGVSQNPRHKITKRGQNVTFRCDPISEHNRLYWYRQTLGQGPEFLTYFQNEAQLEKSRLLSDRFSAERPKGSFSTLEIQRTEQGDSAMYLCASSASNVRATGYTFGSGTRLTVV.

The rearrangement links TRBV7-6 to TRBJ1-2; D uncertain. Germline V gene data show CDR1 as SGHVS and CDR2 as FNYEAQ. The CDR3 contains 13 residues. The V end lost 3 bases, the J end lost 4 bases, and 9 bases lay between the germline ends. The DNA for the CDR3 is TGTGCCAGCAGCTTGGGCCCTAGCTATGGCTACACCTTC. Its protein product is CASSLGPSYGYTF. Combining the CDR3 with reference TRBV7-6 and TRBJ1-2 gives the whole variable domain GAGVSQSPRYKVTKRGQDVALRCDPISGHVSLYWYRQALGQGPEFLTYFNYEAQQDKSGLPNDRFSAERPEGSISTLTIQRTEQRDSAMYRCASSLGPSYGYTFGSGTRLTVV.

In nucleotides, the CDR3 is TGTGCCAGCAGCTCGACAGGGAGTGTCTATCAGCCCCAGCATTTT. This encodes CASSSTGSVYQPQHF. V is TRBV7-9 and J is TRBJ1-5, with 7 bases that match TRBD1. V dropped 4 bases and J dropped 5; count of bases not matched to a gene: 8. The CDR3 totals 15 residues. The germline V gene has CDR1 SEHNR and CDR2 FQNEAQ (reference sequence).

The rearrangement joins TRBV2 to TRBJ2-5; TRBD2 matches at 12 bases. The CDR3 is 14 residues long. CDR1 and CDR2 (germline): SNHLY, FYNNEI. V lost 7 bases and J lost 3; bases outside the gene matches: 3. CDR3: CASMRTSGKETQYF. CDR3 sequence (DNA): TGTGCCAGCATGAGGACTAGCGGGAAAGAGACCCAGTACTTC.

The chain has TRBV7-2 and TRBJ2-6; maybe TRBD2 (6 bases). V dropped 5 bases and J dropped 0 bases, with 17 bases sitting between them. The CDR3 consists of 18 residues. Germline V lookup: CDR1 SGHTA, CDR2 FQGNSA. The CDR3 DNA sequence: TGTGCCAGCAGCCCCCAGGGACTGATAAACTCTGGGGCCAACGTCCTGACTTTC. It yields the protein CASSPQGLINSGANVLTF.

The V gene is TRBV10-3, the J gene TRBJ1-4; D gene uncertain. Between the trimmed V and J ends, which lost 5 bases and 3 bases, there was a span of 7 bases. Germline CDR1 ENHRY, CDR2 SYGVKD. This CDR3 has 13 residues. CDR3 sequence: CAISTDANEKLFF. CDR3 coding DNA: TGTGCCATCAGTACTGACGCTAATGAAAAACTGTTTTTT.

The J gene is TRBJ1-4, the V gene TRBV2; 8 bases agree with TRBD1. This CDR3 region has 15 residues. CDR1 and CDR2 from the germline V gene are SNHLY and FYNNEI. V was pared by 7 bases and J by 6 bases, with 10 bases of the junction left unmatched. CDR3 region: CASTPNRGAYEKLFF. The CDR3 coding sequence is TGTGCCAGCACTCCCAACAGGGGGGCGTATGAAAAACTGTTTTTT.

In this sample, this clone turned up once. The chain combines TRBV14 with TRBJ1-4; tentative D call: TRBD1 (6 bases). Trimming cost V 4 bases and J 8 bases, with 14 bases left between them. The CDR3 is 14 amino acids. Per germline, CDR1 SGHDN and CDR2 FVKESK. The CDR3 reads CASSPQGRGEKLFF. CDR3 DNA: TGTGCCAGCAGCCCGCAGGGGCGAGGAGAAAAACTGTTTTTT.

This chain joins TRBV27 and TRBJ1-4; D may be TRBD1 (6 bases). Germline assignment: CDR1 MNHEY and CDR2 SMNVEV (reference sequence). V was cut by 3 bases and J by 8 bases, with 10 bases left in between. The CDR3 consists of 13 residues. The CDR3 region has the DNA TGTGCCAGCAGTTTCGGGGGGCTGGAAAAACTGTTTTTT. It translates to CASSFGGLEKLFF.

The V gene is TRBV6-5, the J gene TRBJ2-3, with TRBD2 identical over 7 bases. V gave up 6 bases and J gave up 5 bases; unmatched junction bases: 8. The CDR3 has 14 amino acids. Germline V lookup: CDR1 MNHEY, CDR2 SVGAGI. CDR3 nucleotides: TGTGCCAGCAGACAACGGGAGGACGGAGATACGCAGTATTTT. It yields the protein CASRQREDGDTQYF.

The chain has TRBV11-2 and TRBJ1-2; D might be TRBD1 (6 bases). This CDR3 is built from 13 residues. Trimming stripped 6 bases from V and 7 bases from J, with 15 bases between. Germline loops: CDR1 SGHAT, CDR2 FQNNGV. The chain's CDR3 is CASSVSGVGGYTF. The CDR3 nucleotides read TGTGCCAGCAGTGTCTCAGGGGTCGGTGGCTACACCTTC.

The chain joins TRBV5-1 to TRBJ2-5, with D possibly being TRBD1 (6 bases). Per germline, CDR1 SGHRS and CDR2 YFSETQ. The CDR3 runs to 16 residues. V was trimmed by 5 bases and J by 5 bases, leaving 22 bases between them. The CDR3 region is CASSPRTAIPGETQYF. Here the CDR3 DNA reads TGCGCCAGCAGTCCCCGGACAGCCATCCCTGGGGAGACCCAGTACTTC.

The V gene is TRBV6-6, the J gene TRBJ2-3; 7 nucleotides agree with TRBD2. The CDR3 is 16 residues long. With V trimmed by 0 bases and J by 1 base, 4 bases remained unmatched. Germline-derived CDR1 and CDR2 are MNHNY and SVGAGI (reference sequence). The CDR3, as DNA: TGTGCCAGCAGTTACTCCCCCCGGGGGGGCACAGATACGCAGTATTTT. Its protein is CASSYSPRGGTDTQYF.